This T cell receptor beta chain is from a study of early T cells in non-severe SARS-CoV-2 infection. This clonotype was counted between two and nine times. The CDR3 sequence is 14 residues long. Germline V gene sequence: CDR1 DFQATT, CDR2 SNEGSKA (reference sequence). The germline V and J ends were trimmed by 0 bases and 3 bases, with 12 bases remaining between them. TCRdb used MiXCR to reprocess the 5' RACE reads, holding one entry per CDR3 protein. The table has 98,000 or so distinct CDR3 sequences, about an eighth seen once. This sequence joins TRBV20-1 and TRBJ2-7; the D gene is possibly TRBD2 (5 bases). This TCR derives from an adult who was a healthcare worker with PCR-confirmed SARS-CoV-2 infection or an uninfected control (not recorded which). Sequencing was performed on whole blood, taken at baseline. The CDR3 protein is CSAREASRLYEQYF. As DNA, the CDR3 is TGCAGTGCTAGAGAGGCTAGCCGGCTCTACGAGCAGTACTTC.